Following are 18 T cell receptor beta chains from one sample sequenced in a study of PD-L1 blockade in urothelial cancer. Assay used: immunoSEQ multiplex PCR; TCRdb lists only in-frame clones, some missing. The profile shows some 35,000 clones, approximately 90% of them singletons. The source was PBMCs, collected around atezolizumab (anti-PD-L1) treatment. The receptors here all came from a man between 70 and 80 years old with urothelial cancer.

This clone was observed a few times. The rearrangement uses TRBV28 and TRBJ2-5; D is possibly TRBD2 (6 bases). V lost 7 bases, J lost 1 base, and 16 bases lay in between. The CDR3 extends over 15 amino acids. Per the germline V gene, CDR1 is MDHEN and CDR2 is SYDVKM. The CDR3 loop reads CASIPPEGPQETQYF. The CDR3, as DNA: TGTGCCAGCATCCCTCCGGAGGGCCCCCAAGAGACCCAGTACTTC.

The J gene is TRBJ2-1, the V gene TRBV11-2; 14 bases are a match to TRBD2. Per the germline V gene, CDR1 is SGHAT and CDR2 is FQNNGV. The CDR3 is 14 residues long. Trimming cost V 6 bases and J 14 bases; bases outside gene matches: 9. This chain's CDR3 is CASSRRLAGGPEFF. DNA of the CDR3: TGTGCCAGCAGTCGTAGACTAGCGGGAGGGCCGGAGTTCTTC.

The chain couples TRBV7-2 to TRBJ1-3, with 8 bases fitting TRBD1. The V gene's germline CDR1 is SGHTA and CDR2 FQGNSA. V was pared by 5 bases and J by 4 bases, with 4 bases of the junction left unmatched. The CDR3 length is 14 residues. The DNA of the CDR3 is TGTGCCAGCAGCCCGGACAGGGCCGGAAACACCATATATTTT. Translated: CASSPDRAGNTIYF.

This chain connects TRBV7-9 to TRBJ2-1, with 12 bases identical to TRBD2. J lost 0 bases, V lost 2 bases, and 8 bases had no gene match. CDR1 SEHNR and CDR2 FQNEAQ come from the germline V gene (reference sequence). The length of the CDR3 is 19 residues. The CDR3 bases are TGTGCCAGCAGCTTAAACGGACTAGCGGGGAGGGGCTCCTACAATGAGCAGTTCTTC. Translating it yields CASSLNGLAGRGSYNEQFF.

This clone is categorized as medium-sized. The chain recombines TRBV19 with TRBJ2-3, with D maybe TRBD2 (6 bases). V was trimmed by 3 bases and J by 3 bases, leaving 13 bases between them. Germline loops: CDR1 LNHDA, CDR2 SQIVND (reference sequence). This CDR3 contains 15 residues. The CDR3 DNA sequence: TGTGCCAGTAGTATCGGGACTGGCCATACAGATACGCAGTATTTT. It yields the protein CASSIGTGHTDTQYF.

V and J are TRBV5-1 and TRBJ2-1, with 8 positions matching TRBD2. Germline V gene sequence: CDR1 SGHRS, CDR2 YFSETQ. The V gene end was trimmed by 2 bases and the J gene end by 5 bases; junction bases not matched to a gene: 6. This CDR3 has 15 residues. CDR3 sequence (DNA): TGCGCCAGCAGCTTAACGGGACTAGGTGACAATGAGCAGTTCTTC. Translated, it gives CASSLTGLGDNEQFF.

This clone was seen just once. The J gene is TRBJ2-7, the V gene TRBV30, with 8 bases matching TRBD2. V lost 2 bases, J lost 2 bases, and 2 bases stayed unmatched. Per germline, CDR1 GTSNPN and CDR2 SVGIG (reference sequence). The length of the CDR3 is 13 residues. CDR3 in amino acids: CAWSSGGPYEQYF. The CDR3 DNA follows: TGTGCCTGGAGTAGCGGGGGACCCTACGAGCAGTACTTC.

The chain carries TRBV6-4 and TRBJ2-1; TRBD1 is a possible D gene (5 bases). Trimming cost V 7 bases and J 5 bases, with 15 bases left between them. The CDR3 has 14 amino acids. Germline CDR1 reads MRHNA; CDR2 reads SNTAGT. The CDR3 region is CASTRQGTNNEQFF. CDR3 DNA: TGTGCCAGCACCCGCCAGGGAACTAACAATGAGCAGTTCTTC.

The rearrangement uses TRBV10-3 and TRBJ2-5; 7 positions match TRBD1. V was clipped by 6 bases and J by 0 bases; unmatched bases: 7. Germline V lookup: CDR1 ENHRY, CDR2 SYGVKD. The CDR3 contains 15 residues. The DNA for the CDR3 is TGTGCCATCAGGGGGACAGAGGGCTACCAAGAGACCCAGTACTTC. Translated, it gives CAIRGTEGYQETQYF.

The chain carries TRBV28 and TRBJ1-2; 8 bases fit TRBD1. V shed 2 bases, J shed 4 bases, and the junction held 0 bases outside the gene matches. Germline V gene lookup returns CDR1 MDHEN and CDR2 SYDVKM. This CDR3 contains 13 residues. DNA of the CDR3: TGTGCCAGCAGTTTAGGACAGGGCTATGGCTACACCTTC. Translating gives CASSLGQGYGYTF.

The chain has TRBV25-1 and TRBJ1-1, with TRBD1 matching over 9 bases. This CDR3 contains 17 residues. V dropped 2 bases and J dropped 5; count of bases not matched to a gene: 12. CDR1 is MGHDK and CDR2 is SYGVNS in the germline V gene. CDR3 nucleotides: TGTGCCAGCAGTGAAGGGCGCCCCCGGGACAGGGTTACTGAAGCTTTCTTT. It encodes CASSEGRPRDRVTEAFF. The full variable domain, in which reference TRBV25-1 and TRBJ1-1 provide the parts outside the CDR3, is EADIYQTPRYLVIGTGKKITLECSQTMGHDKMYWYQQDPGMELHLIHYSYGVNSTEKGDLSSESTVSRIRTEHFPLTLESARPSHTSQYLCASSEGRPRDRVTEAFFGQGTRLTVV.

The gene calls are TRBV4-2 and TRBJ1-2; D might be TRBD1 (6 bases). The V end lost 2 bases, the J end lost 4 bases, and 17 bases lay between the germline ends. The CDR3 length is 16 residues. Germline assignment: CDR1 LGHNA and CDR2 YNFKEQ. The CDR3 sequence: CASSQIIGDTSYGYTF. DNA of the CDR3: TGTGCCAGCAGCCAAATAATAGGGGACACCTCCTATGGCTACACCTTC.

The chain employs TRBV19 and TRBJ2-7; TRBD1 matches at 8 bases. Per the germline V gene, CDR1 is LNHDA and CDR2 is SQIVND (reference sequence). J was trimmed by 3 bases and V by 5 bases; bases with no gene match: 9. The CDR3 is 15 residues long. This CDR3 is CASSGSGTGVYEQYF. CDR3 coding DNA: TGTGCCAGTAGTGGCTCCGGGACAGGAGTCTACGAGCAGTACTTC.

The chain combines TRBV11-2 with TRBJ2-7, with 10 bases matching TRBD1. Germline V lookup: CDR1 SGHAT, CDR2 FQNNGV. V shed 2 bases, J shed 6 bases, and the junction held 4 bases outside the gene matches. The CDR3 is 14 residues long. As DNA, the CDR3 is TGTGCCAGCAGCTTAAAGACAGGGGGCTCCGAGCAGTACTTC. It encodes CASSLKTGGSEQYF. Together with reference TRBV11-2 and TRBJ2-7, the CDR3 gives the full variable domain: EAGVAQSPRYKIIEKRQSVAFWCNPISGHATLYWYQQILGQGPKLLIQFQNNGVVDDSQLPKDRFSAERLKGVDSTLKIQPAKLEDSAVYLCASSLKTGGSEQYFGPGTRLTVT.

V gene TRBV30 combines with J gene TRBJ1-5; 10 positions match TRBD1. The CDR3 length is 13 residues. The V gene's germline CDR1 is GTSNPN and CDR2 SVGIG (reference sequence). Trimming took 6 bases from V and 7 from J; bases not matched to a gene: 6. The CDR3 sequence is CACQGDRGQPQHF. In DNA form, the CDR3 reads TGTGCCTGCCAAGGGGACAGGGGACAGCCCCAGCATTTT.

The chain recombines TRBV7-9 with TRBJ2-7; possible D gene TRBD1, 6 bases. CDR3 length: 13 residues. V was trimmed by 5 bases and J by 0 bases, leaving 8 bases between them. Germline assignment: CDR1 SEHNR and CDR2 FQNEAQ (reference sequence). CDR3 sequence (DNA): TGTGCCAGCAGCGGGGGCAGCTCCTACGAGCAGTACTTC. Its protein product is CASSGGSSYEQYF.

The CDR3: CASSPRDRSPGELFF. Here the CDR3 DNA reads TGTGCCAGCAGCCCACGGGACAGGTCCCCCGGGGAGCTGTTTTTT. The genes are TRBV5-6 and TRBJ2-2, with 8 bases aligning to TRBD1. In germline, CDR1 is SGHDT, CDR2 YYEEEE. The CDR3 spans 15 residues. The V gene end was trimmed by 4 bases and the J gene end by 6 bases; junction bases not matched to a gene: 8.

The genes are TRBV4-1 and TRBJ2-7; D uncertain. The V end lost 1 base, the J end lost 0 bases, and 10 bases lay between the germline ends. Germline V gene data show CDR1 as MGHRA and CDR2 as YSYEKL. This CDR3 region has 15 residues. The DNA for the CDR3 is TGCGCCAGCAGCCAAGTGGCGGATATCTCCTACGAGCAGTACTTC. This translates into CASSQVADISYEQYF.